This T cell receptor beta chain was recorded in a study of regulatory T cells. Study-level points and caveats: In CD3G-deficient patients, conventional CD4+ T cells were enriched for hydrophobic CDR3 residues at positions 6 and 7. Regulatory T cells showed the strongest V-J pair restriction and V/J gene skewing among patient repertoires.

The PCR used 52 TRBV and 13 TRBJ primers. The assay was immunoSEQ multiplex PCR, and TCRdb's table has in-frame clones only and misses some. The table has tens of thousands of clones, nearly 90% seen once. Patients aged 2 to 39 years had fewer naive and more memory CD4+ and CD8+ T cells. Comments on this clone: As yet, its antigen is unknown.

The receptor was isolated from a child between 5 and 17 years old with CD3G deficiency. The specimen was conventional CD4+ T cells sorted from blood.

The CDR3 protein is CSASRTHEQYF. CDR3 nucleotide sequence: TGCAGTGCTAGTAGGACCCACGAGCAGTACTTC. The chain is built from TRBV20-1 and TRBJ2-7; D call uncertain. The V gene lost 3 bases and the J gene lost 5 bases, with 8 bases spanning the gap. This CDR3 has 11 residues. CDR1 is DFQATT, CDR2 SNEGSKA, per germline (reference sequence).